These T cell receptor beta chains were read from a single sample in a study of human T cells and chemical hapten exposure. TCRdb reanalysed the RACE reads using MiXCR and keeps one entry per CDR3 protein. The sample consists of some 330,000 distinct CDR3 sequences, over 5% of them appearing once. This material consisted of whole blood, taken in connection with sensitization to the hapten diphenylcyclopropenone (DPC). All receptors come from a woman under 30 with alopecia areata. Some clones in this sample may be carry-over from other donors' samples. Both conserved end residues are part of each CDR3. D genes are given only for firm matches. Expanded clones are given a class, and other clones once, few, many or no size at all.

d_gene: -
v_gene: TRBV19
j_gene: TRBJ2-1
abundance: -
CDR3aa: CASTPQGNNEQFF
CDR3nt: TGTGCCAGTACTCCGCAGGGCAATAATGAGCAGTTCTTC

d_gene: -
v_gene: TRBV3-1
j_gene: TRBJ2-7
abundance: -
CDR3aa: CASSSTPGEQYF
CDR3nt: TGTGCCAGCAGCTCGACTCCGGGGGAGCAGTACTTC

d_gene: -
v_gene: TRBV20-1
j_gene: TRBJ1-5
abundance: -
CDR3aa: CSARAANQPQHF
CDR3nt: TGCAGTGCTAGGGCCGCTAATCAGCCCCAGCATTTT

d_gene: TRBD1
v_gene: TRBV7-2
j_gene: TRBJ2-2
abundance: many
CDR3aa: CASSPWDRGGGELFF
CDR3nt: TGTGCCAGCAGTCCCTGGGACAGGGGAGGCGGGGAGCTGTTTTTT

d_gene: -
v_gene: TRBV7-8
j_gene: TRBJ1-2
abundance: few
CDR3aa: CASSLWLTGTYGYTF
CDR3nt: TGTGCCAGCAGCTTATGGCTCACAGGGACCTATGGCTACACCTTC

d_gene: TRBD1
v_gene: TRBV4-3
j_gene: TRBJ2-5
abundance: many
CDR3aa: CASSQASGQGQETQYF
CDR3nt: TGCGCCAGCAGCCAAGCTTCGGGACAGGGCCAAGAGACCCAGTACTTC

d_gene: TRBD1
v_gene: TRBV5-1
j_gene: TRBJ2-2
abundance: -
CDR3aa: CASSPGTGARNTGELFF
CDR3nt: TGCGCCAGCAGCCCTGGGACAGGGGCGAGAAACACCGGGGAGCTGTTTTTT

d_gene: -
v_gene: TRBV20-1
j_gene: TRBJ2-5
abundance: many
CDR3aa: CSARDGRDQETQYF
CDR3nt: TGCAGTGCTAGAGATGGAAGAGACCAAGAGACCCAGTACTTC

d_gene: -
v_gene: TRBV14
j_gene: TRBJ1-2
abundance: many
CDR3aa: CASSQDKTGLSYGYTF
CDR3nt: TGTGCCAGCAGCCAAGATAAGACGGGGCTAAGCTATGGCTACACCTTC

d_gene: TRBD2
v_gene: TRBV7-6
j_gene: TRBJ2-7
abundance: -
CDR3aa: CASKPGGAYEQYF
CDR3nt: TGTGCCAGCAAACCGGGGGGGGCCTACGAGCAGTACTTC

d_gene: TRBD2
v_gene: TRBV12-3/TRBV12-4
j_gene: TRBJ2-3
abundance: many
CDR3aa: CASRAGGPDTQYF
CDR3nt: TGTGCCAGCAGAGCGGGGGGCCCGGATACGCAGTATTTT

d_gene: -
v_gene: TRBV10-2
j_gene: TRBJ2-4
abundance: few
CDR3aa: CASSEGGLGNIQYF
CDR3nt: TGCGCCAGCAGTGAAGGGGGGCTGGGAAACATTCAGTACTTC

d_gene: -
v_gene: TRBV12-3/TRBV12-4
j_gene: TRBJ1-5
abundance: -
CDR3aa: CASSRTTPGQPQHF
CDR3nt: TGTGCCAGCAGCCGGACAACCCCGGGTCAGCCCCAGCATTTT

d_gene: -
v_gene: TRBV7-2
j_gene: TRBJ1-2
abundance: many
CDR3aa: CASSLEVNYGYTF
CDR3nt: TGTGCCAGCAGCTTGGAAGTTAACTATGGCTACACCTTC

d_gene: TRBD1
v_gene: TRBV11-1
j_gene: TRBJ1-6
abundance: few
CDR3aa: CASSFRNPGQLGSPLHF
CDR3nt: TGTGCCAGCAGCTTTAGGAACCCGGGACAGCTTGGTTCACCCCTCCACTTT

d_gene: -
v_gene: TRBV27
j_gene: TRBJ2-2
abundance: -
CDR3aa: CASSPRAGTGELFF
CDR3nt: TGTGCCAGCAGTCCGAGGGCGGGCACCGGGGAGCTGTTTTTT

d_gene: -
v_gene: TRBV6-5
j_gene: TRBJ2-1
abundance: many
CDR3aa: CASSYSSRAGVYNEQFF
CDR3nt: TGTGCCAGCAGTTACTCGTCCCGGGCAGGGGTATACAATGAGCAGTTCTTC

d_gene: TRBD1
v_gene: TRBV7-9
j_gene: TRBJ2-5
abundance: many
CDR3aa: CASSRRRNRGIEQETQYF
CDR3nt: TGTGCCAGCAGCCGACGCCGGAACAGGGGAATTGAGCAAGAGACCCAGTACTTC

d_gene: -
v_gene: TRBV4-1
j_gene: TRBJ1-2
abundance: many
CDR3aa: CASGRGGELKAYTF
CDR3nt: TGCGCCAGCGGCCGTGGGGGCGAGTTGAAAGCCTACACCTTC

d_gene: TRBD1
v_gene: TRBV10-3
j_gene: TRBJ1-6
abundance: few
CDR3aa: CAISASGTGESPLHF
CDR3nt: TGTGCCATCAGCGCGTCCGGGACAGGGGAATCACCCCTCCACTTT

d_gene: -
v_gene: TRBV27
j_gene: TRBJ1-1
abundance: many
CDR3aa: CASSLRKVNTEAFF
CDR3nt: TGTGCCAGCAGTTTAAGAAAGGTAAACACTGAAGCTTTCTTT

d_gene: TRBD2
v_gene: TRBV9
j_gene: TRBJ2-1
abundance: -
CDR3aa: CASSVRSSGDNEQFF
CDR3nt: TGTGCCAGCAGCGTACGTTCTAGCGGGGACAATGAGCAGTTCTTC

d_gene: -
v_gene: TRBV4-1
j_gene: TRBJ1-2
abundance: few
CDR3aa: CASSQVQSHGYTF
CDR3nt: TGCGCCAGCAGCCAAGTCCAGTCCCATGGCTACACCTTC

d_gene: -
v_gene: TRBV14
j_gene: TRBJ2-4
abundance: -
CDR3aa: CASSQDQGREYF
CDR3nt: TGTGCCAGCAGCCAAGATCAGGGCCGAGAGTACTTC

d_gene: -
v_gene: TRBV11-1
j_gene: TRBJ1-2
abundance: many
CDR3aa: CASSSGQTYYGYTF
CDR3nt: TGTGCCAGCAGCTCCGGACAGACCTACTATGGCTACACCTTC

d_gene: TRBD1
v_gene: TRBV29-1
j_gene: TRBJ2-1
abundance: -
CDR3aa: CSVAQGYEQFF
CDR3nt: TGCAGCGTTGCACAGGGGTATGAGCAGTTCTTC

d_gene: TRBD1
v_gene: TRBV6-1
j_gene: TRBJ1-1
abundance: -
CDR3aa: CASNRGGNAFF
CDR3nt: TGTGCCAGCAATAGAGGGGGCAACGCTTTCTTT

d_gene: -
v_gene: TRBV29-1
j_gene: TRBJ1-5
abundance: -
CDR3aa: CSVVVADSNQPQHF
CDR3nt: TGCAGCGTTGTAGTGGCAGATAGCAATCAGCCCCAGCATTTT

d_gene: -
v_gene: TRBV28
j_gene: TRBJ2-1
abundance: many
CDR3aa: CASSFQSEREQFF
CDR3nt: TGTGCCAGCAGTTTTCAGAGTGAGCGGGAGCAGTTCTTC

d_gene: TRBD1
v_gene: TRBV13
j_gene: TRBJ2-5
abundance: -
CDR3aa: CASSQRQGVTETQYF
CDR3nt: TGTGCCAGCAGCCAACGACAGGGGGTGACAGAGACCCAGTACTTC

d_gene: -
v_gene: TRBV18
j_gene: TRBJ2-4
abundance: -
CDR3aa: CASSPTGVAKNIQYF
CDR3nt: TGTGCCAGCTCCCCCACGGGGGTCGCCAAAAACATTCAGTACTTC

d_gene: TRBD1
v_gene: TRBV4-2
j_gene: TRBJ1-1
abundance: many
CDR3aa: CASSQLTGQTEAFF
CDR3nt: TGTGCCAGCAGCCAGCTGACAGGGCAGACTGAAGCTTTCTTT

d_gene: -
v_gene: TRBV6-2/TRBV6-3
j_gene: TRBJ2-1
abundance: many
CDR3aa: CASSTILGNYNEQFF
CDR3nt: TGTGCCAGCAGTACTATACTAGGGAACTACAATGAGCAGTTCTTC

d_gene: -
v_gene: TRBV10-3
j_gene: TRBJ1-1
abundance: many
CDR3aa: CAITGGDLNTEAFF
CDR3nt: TGTGCCATCACTGGCGGGGACCTGAACACTGAAGCTTTCTTT

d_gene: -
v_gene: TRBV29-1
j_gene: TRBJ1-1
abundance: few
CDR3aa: CSVERPRGRDTEAFF
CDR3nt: TGCAGCGTTGAAAGGCCCAGGGGCAGGGACACTGAAGCTTTCTTT

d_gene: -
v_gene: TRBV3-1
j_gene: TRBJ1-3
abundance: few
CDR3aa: CASSQDENTIYF
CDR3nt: TGTGCCAGCAGCCAAGATGAGAATACCATATATTTT

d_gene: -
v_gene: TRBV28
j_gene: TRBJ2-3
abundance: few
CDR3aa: CASSGTGVTDTQYF
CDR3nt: TGTGCCAGCAGTGGCACCGGGGTCACAGATACGCAGTATTTT

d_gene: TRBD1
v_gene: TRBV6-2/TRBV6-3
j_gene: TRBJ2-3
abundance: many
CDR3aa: CASSYGVTGMEDTQYF
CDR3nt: TGTGCCAGCAGTTACGGGGTGACAGGGATGGAAGATACGCAGTATTTT

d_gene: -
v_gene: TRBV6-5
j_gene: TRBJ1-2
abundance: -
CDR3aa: CASSYIASGTPNGGHTF
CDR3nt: TGTGCCAGCAGTTATATAGCTTCCGGGACACCAAATGGTGGCCACACCTTC

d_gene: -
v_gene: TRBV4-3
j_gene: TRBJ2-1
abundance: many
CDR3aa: CASSQTTGTPQEQFF
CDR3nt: TGCGCCAGCAGCCAAACGACCGGGACCCCGCAGGAGCAGTTCTTC

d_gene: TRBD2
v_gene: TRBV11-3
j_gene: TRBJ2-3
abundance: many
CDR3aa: CASSLGDRDYHTQYF
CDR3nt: TGTGCCAGCAGCTTAGGCGACCGGGACTACCATACGCAGTATTTT

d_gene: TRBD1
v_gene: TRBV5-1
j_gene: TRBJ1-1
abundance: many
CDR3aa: CASSQRTGRKTEAFF
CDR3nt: TGCGCCAGCAGCCAACGGACAGGGCGTAAGACTGAAGCTTTCTTT

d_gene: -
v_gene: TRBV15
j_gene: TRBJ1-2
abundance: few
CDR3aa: CATSGGGADYGYTF
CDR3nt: TGTGCCACCAGCGGGGGCGGAGCCGACTATGGCTACACCTTC

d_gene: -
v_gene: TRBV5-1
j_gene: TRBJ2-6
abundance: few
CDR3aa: CASSFPSNSGANVLTF
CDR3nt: TGCGCCAGCAGCTTCCCCTCGAATTCTGGGGCCAACGTCCTGACTTTC

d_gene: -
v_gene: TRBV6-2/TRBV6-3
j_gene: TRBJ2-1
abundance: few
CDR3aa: CASSQGLGQFF
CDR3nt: TGTGCCAGCAGCCAGGGGTTGGGGCAGTTCTTC

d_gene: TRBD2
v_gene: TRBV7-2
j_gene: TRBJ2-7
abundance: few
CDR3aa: CASSQRREAYEQYF
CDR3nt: TGTGCCAGCAGCCAGAGGCGGGAGGCCTACGAGCAGTACTTC

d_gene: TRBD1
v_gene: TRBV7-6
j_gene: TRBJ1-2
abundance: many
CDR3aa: CASSPKIQGADYGYTF
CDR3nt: TGTGCCAGCAGCCCAAAGATTCAGGGGGCTGACTATGGCTACACCTTC

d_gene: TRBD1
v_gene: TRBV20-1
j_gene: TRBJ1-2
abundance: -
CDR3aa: CSATSTGSGQLYTF
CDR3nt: TGCAGTGCTACCTCGACAGGGAGCGGCCAATTATACACCTTC

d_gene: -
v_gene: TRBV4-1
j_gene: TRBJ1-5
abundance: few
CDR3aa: CASSQDLPSGNQPQHF
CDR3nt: TGCGCCAGCAGCCAAGATCTACCTTCTGGCAATCAGCCCCAGCATTTT

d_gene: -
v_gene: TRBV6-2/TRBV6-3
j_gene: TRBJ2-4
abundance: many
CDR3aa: CASSPTMERTAAKNIQYF
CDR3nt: TGTGCCAGCAGTCCTACTATGGAACGGACAGCGGCCAAAAACATTCAGTACTTC

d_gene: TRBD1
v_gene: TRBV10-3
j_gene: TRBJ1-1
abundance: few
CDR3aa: CAISEGRPGTALNTEAFF
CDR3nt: TGTGCCATCAGTGAGGGAAGGCCCGGGACAGCCTTGAACACTGAAGCTTTCTTT

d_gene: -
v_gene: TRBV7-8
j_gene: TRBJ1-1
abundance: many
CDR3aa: CASSLGLAGPEAFF
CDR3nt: TGTGCCAGCAGCTTAGGGTTGGCAGGGCCTGAAGCTTTCTTT

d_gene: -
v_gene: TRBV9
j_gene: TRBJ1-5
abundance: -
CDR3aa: CASSVSFWRGWQPQHF
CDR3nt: TGTGCCAGCAGCGTAAGTTTCTGGAGGGGTTGGCAGCCCCAGCATTTT

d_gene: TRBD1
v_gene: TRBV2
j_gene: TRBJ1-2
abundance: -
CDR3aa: CASRLTGNGYTF
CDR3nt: TGTGCCAGCAGGCTGACAGGGAATGGCTACACCTTC

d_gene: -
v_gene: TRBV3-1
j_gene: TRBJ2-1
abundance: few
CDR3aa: CASSQGAGVPGYNEQFF
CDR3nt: TGTGCCAGCAGCCAAGGGGCAGGGGTTCCAGGTTACAATGAGCAGTTCTTC

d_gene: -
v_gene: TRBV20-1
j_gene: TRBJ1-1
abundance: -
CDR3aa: CSARDGPSSTEAFF
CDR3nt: TGCAGTGCTAGAGATGGACCCTCGAGCACTGAAGCTTTCTTT

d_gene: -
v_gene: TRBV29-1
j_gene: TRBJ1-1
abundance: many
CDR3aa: CSVPENTEAFF
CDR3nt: TGCAGCGTGCCAGAGAACACTGAAGCTTTCTTT